This T cell receptor beta chain was sequenced during a study of blood T cell repertoires in COVID-19. About the research overall: The analysed material was cDNA or gDNA that came from T cells, B-cell-depleted T cells, or PBMCs.

Assay used: immunoSEQ multiplex PCR; TCRdb lists only in-frame clones, some missing. Found here are about 59,000 clones, around 91% of them singletons; the top ten hold roughly 8.1%. The germline V gene has CDR1 KGHSH and CDR2 LQKENI. V was shortened by 6 bases and J by 2 bases, with 6 bases between the two germline ends. The CDR3 has 12 residues. The TCR was taken from a human donor in a cohort sampled during active COVID-19. Sequencing was done on a sample of peripheral blood. The chain couples TRBV18 to TRBJ2-3; D not certain. CDR3 in amino acids: CASSTYTDTQYF. For the CDR3, the DNA is TGTGCCAGCTCGACTTACACAGATACGCAGTATTTT. The complete variable domain, with remaining parts taken from reference TRBV18 and TRBJ2-3, reads NAGVMQNPRHLVRRRGQEARLRCSPMKGHSHVYWYRQLPEEGLKFMVYLQKENIIDESGMPKERFSAEFPKEGPSILRIQQVVRGDSAAYFCASSTYTDTQYFGPGTRLTVL.